This T cell receptor beta chain comes out of a study of cytomegalovirus exposure and HLA in healthy donors. Study details: T cells numbering around 180 million yielded around 120 million unique TCR beta sequences in an earlier analysis.

The PCR contained 60 Vbeta and 13 Jbeta primers. Using immunoSEQ multiplex PCR, the repertoire was profiled, and TCRdb retains in-frame clones only, with some absent. Of some 110,000 clones listed, roughly 76% are singletons. This CDR3 is built from 16 residues. V shed 4 bases, J shed 5 bases, and the junction held 12 bases outside the gene matches. This chain connects TRBV23-1 to TRBJ2-5, with 8 nucleotides matching TRBD1. TRBV23-1 is recorded as an ORF, its role being uncertain. The TCR was taken from a woman aged 60-70 years in good health and CMV-seropositive. Sequences were obtained from PBMCs. The CDR3 DNA reads as TGCGCCAGCAGTCGATGGACAGGGCCGTGGCGGGAGACCCAGTACTTC. This codes for CASSRWTGPWRETQYF.